This record covers a single T cell receptor (beta chain). Its cognate antigen has yet to be identified. Base-call qualities are not available, and no considerably larger clone is one nucleotide away. The sample is drawn from a study of T cell changes during pregnancy in multiple sclerosis (dated by TCRdb to 2018 to 2020). Regarding the study in general: The study examined how the T cell repertoire changed over the course of pregnancy in women with multiple sclerosis.

To prepare the library, the immunoSEQ multiplex PCR assay was applied. The table was pulled from immuneACCESS by TCRdb, which kept in-frame rearrangements only. Such tables lose some clones; where checked, under half of the loss comes from unresolved V genes, and the rest has no known cause. The sample table holds about 44,000 clones, of which 85% to 90% were seen once. Roughly 0.57% of the sample belongs to the ten largest clones. CDR1 and CDR2, looked up from the germline V gene (reference sequence), are GTSNPN and SVGIG. The trim is 0 bases for V and 7 bases for J, with a gap of 12 bases between the germline ends. From its cysteine to its phenylalanine, the CDR3 spans 14 amino acids. This entry keeps only the CDR3 DNA: 42 bases, framed from base 1.

The sequence came from a female donor with multiple sclerosis, enrolled in a pregnancy study. The sequenced sample was CD4+ T cells from peripheral blood mononuclear cells, obtained in the first trimester of pregnancy. This sequence uses TRBV30 and TRBJ1-4; the D gene cannot be named for sure. The DNA reads TGTGCCTGGAGTGTGCTCGAGGCGGGTGAAAAACTGTTTTTT. This translates into CAWSVLEAGEKLFF. With the rest looked up from the reference TRBV30 and TRBJ1-4 genes rather than sequenced, the full variable domain is SQTIHQWPATLVQPVGSPLSLECTVEGTSNPNLYWYRQAAGRGLQLLFYSVGIGQISSEVPQNLSASRPQDRQFILSSKKLLLSDSGFYLCAWSVLEAGEKLFFGSGTQLSVL.